This T cell receptor beta chain was retrieved from a study of regulatory T cells in long-lasting Graves disease. Study outcomes and limitations: Accuracy could have been hurt by small sample size.

For TCR beta, libraries came from iRepertoire HTBI primers and Arm-PCR of CDR3 regions. TCRdb itself ran the multiplex PCR reads through MiXCR, one entry per CDR3 protein. The table lists 400,000 to 500,000 distinct CDR3 sequences, about 15% of them singletons. This clonotype showed up many times. Its specificity is not known. Stated time point: newly diagnosed GD, antithyroid drugs for less than 3 months. PBMCs provided the RNA from which the TCR library was made. The germline V gene encodes CDR1 MNHNS and CDR2 SASEGT. V was trimmed by 7 bases and J by 4 bases, leaving 16 bases between them. There are 14 residues in the CDR3. In addition, the sample was reused for a study of T cells in Graves' hyperthyroidism and ophthalmopathy.

This sample comprised peripheral blood mononuclear cells (PBMCs), obtained at new diagnosis, from a patient treated with antithyroid drugs. This TCR was recovered from a woman between 18 and 29 years old with Graves disease. The chain combines TRBV6-1 with TRBJ1-1; D not resolved. This chain's CDR3 is CASTPGLKSTEAFF. Written as DNA, the CDR3 is TGTGCCAGCACTCCGGGTTTGAAGAGCACTGAAGCTTTCTTT.